This T cell receptor beta chain appears in the sequencing data of a study of T cells in Graves' hyperthyroidism and ophthalmopathy. In the case of this clonotype: Its antigen remains unknown. Relative to the germline gene, one junction end is altered; a read error may explain this.

Regarding the study as a whole: Blood held most thyroid clonotypes expanded above 0.001 frequency.

The germline CDR1 and CDR2 sequences are SGHTA and FQGNSA. The CDR3 extends over 13 amino acids. Subjects aged 18 to 65 presented with newly diagnosed hyperthyroidism of less than 2 months' duration. Diagnostic decisions used clinical symptoms, serum thyroxine and TRAb, thyroid ultrasound and orbital computed tomography. TCR beta CDR3 regions were amplified from RNA. Initially, a first-round RT-PCR of the TCR CDR3 employed the HTBI primer set. TCRdb analysed the multiplex PCR reads with MiXCR anew, one entry per CDR3 protein. The sample consists of a few hundred thousand distinct CDR3 sequences, just over 45% of them appearing once.

This clonotype originated in a woman aged 18-35 years with Graves' hyperthyroidism. Sequenced input: peripheral blood or thyroid tissue (not recorded which). V is TRBV7-2 and J is TRBJ1-2, with a tentative D call TRBD1 (5 bases). The CDR3 sequence: CVSTTDGGYGYTF. The CDR3 DNA sequence: TGTGTCAGCACCACAGATGGGGGCTATGGCTACACCTTC.